Below, 15 T cell receptor beta chains from the same sample are listed, as sequenced in a study of blood T cells in healthy people across ages. Alongside a J-beta primer mix, a sample-barcoded 5' primer served in a second PCR lasting 7 to 11 cycles. TCRdb reprocessed the 5' RACE reads with MiXCR, giving one entry per CDR3 protein. The table lists over 950,000 distinct CDR3 sequences, 35% to 40% of them singletons, with under 15% in the top ten. Sample: blood. The receptor set was obtained from a man between 18 and 35 years old in good health.

A word on this clonotype: One end of the junction does not line up with germline, which may come from a read error. The V gene is TRBV11-1, the J gene TRBJ2-5, with 7 nucleotides matching TRBD2. Germline V gene sequence: CDR1 SGHAT, CDR2 FQDESV (reference sequence). This CDR3 has 16 residues. CDR3 sequence (DNA): TGTGCCAGCAGCCCGATGGGAGCGGGGTACCAAGAAACCCAGTACTTC. It specifies CASSPMGAGYQETQYF.

This chain joins TRBV20-1 and TRBJ1-1; weak D call: TRBD1 (6 bases). Germline V CDR1 and CDR2: DFQATT, SNEGSKA (reference sequence). The CDR3 extends over 15 amino acids. V was pared by 1 base and J by 0 bases, with 12 bases between. The DNA of the CDR3 is TGCAGTGCTAGAGTTGGCAGGGGATTGAACACTGAAGCTTTCTTT. It specifies CSARVGRGLNTEAFF.

This clonotype was observed a handful of times. The CDR3 sequence: CASRPSVFYEQYF. CDR3 sequence (DNA): TGTGCCAGCCGGCCAAGCGTTTTCTACGAGCAGTACTTC. The gene calls are TRBV6-2 or TRBV6-3 and TRBJ2-7, with D hard to call. The CDR3 totals 13 residues. The germline V gene encodes CDR1 MNHEY and CDR2 SVGEGT. Trimming took off 8 bases at V and 3 bases at J, with 14 bases between the two ends.

This clonotype was picked up many times. The J gene is TRBJ2-5, the V gene TRBV24-1; D unresolved. Per germline, CDR1 KGHDR and CDR2 SFDVKD. The CDR3 is 14 amino acids. The V end was cut by 9 bases, the J end by 0 bases, with 13 bases between. This CDR3 is CATGDDQYQETQYF. The CDR3 DNA reads as TGTGCCACCGGGGATGACCAGTACCAAGAGACCCAGTACTTC.

As for this clonotype: A read error may produce the germline difference seen at one junction end. J is TRBJ2-1 and V is TRBV20-1; D tentatively reads TRBD1 or TRBD2 (5 bases each). This CDR3 is built from 15 residues. Germline V gene data show CDR1 as DFQATT and CDR2 as SNEGSKA (reference sequence). CDR3 amino acids: CSAFPGRSSYSEQFF. Here the CDR3 DNA reads TGCAGTGCTTTTCCGGGACGGAGCTCCTACAGTGAGCAGTTCTTC.

With respect to this clonotype: One end of the junction is discordant with germline, which a read error may explain. The CDR3 is CACSPEDRYNEQFF. The CDR3, as DNA: TGTGCCTGCTCACCAGAAGACAGGTACAATGAGCAGTTCTTC. V gene TRBV18 combines with J gene TRBJ2-1, with D perhaps TRBD1 (6 bases). Germline-derived CDR1 and CDR2 are KGHSH and LQKENI. The CDR3 consists of 14 residues.

The J gene is TRBJ2-2, the V gene TRBV13; 10 bases are shared with TRBD2. The CDR3 totals 17 residues. The V gene's germline CDR1 is PRHDT and CDR2 FYEKMQ (reference sequence). The J segment lost 4 bases and the V segment lost 5 bases, leaving 10 bases of the junction unmatched. The CDR3 DNA reads as TGTGCCAGCAGCGAAGCTCAGCGGGGGGGCATCACCGGGGAGCTGTTTTTT. Translation gives CASSEAQRGGITGELFF.

At least ten counts were recorded for this clonotype. CDR3 sequence reads: CASSGQGGSNQPQHF. The DNA for the CDR3 is TGTGCCAGCAGTGGACAGGGGGGGAGCAATCAGCCCCAGCATTTT. The chain uses TRBV12-3 or TRBV12-4 and TRBJ1-5; TRBD1 aligns across 10 bases. V lost 5 bases and J lost 1; bases outside the gene matches: 2. The CDR3 is 15 amino acids.

The sample holds a few counts of this clonotype. V is TRBV7-9 and J is TRBJ2-5; D not certain. Germline V gene lookup returns CDR1 SEHNR and CDR2 FQNEAQ (reference sequence). Deletions cut 0 bases from V and 11 bases from J, with 16 bases between. This CDR3 region has 14 residues. The CDR3 region is CASSLASAGIEQYF. CDR3 in DNA: TGTGCCAGCAGCTTAGCAAGCGCCGGCATTGAGCAGTACTTC. Using reference TRBV7-9 and TRBJ2-5 for the parts outside the CDR3, the full variable domain is DTGVSQNPRHKITKRGQNVTFRCDPISEHNRLYWYRQTLGQGPEFLTYFQNEAQLEKSRLLSDRFSAERPKGSFSTLEIQRTEQGDSAMYLCASSLASAGIEQYFGPGTRLLVL.

A word on this clonotype: The germline gene is not matched at one end of the junction; a read error may be the cause. The rearrangement links TRBV11-3 to TRBJ2-1; D remains ambiguous. This CDR3 comprises 16 residues. Germline V CDR1 and CDR2: SGHNT, YENEEA. CDR3 residues: CASSFRVASSYNKQFF. The CDR3 region has the DNA TGTGCCAGCAGCTTTCGAGTCGCGAGCTCCTACAATAAGCAGTTCTTC.

This clonotype was seen only once. The chain is built from TRBV4-3 and TRBJ1-2, with a weak D call TRBD1 (5 bases). With 1 base removed from V and 6 bases from J, the gap between germline ends came to 12 bases. This CDR3 has 14 amino acids. Germline CDR1 and CDR2: LGHNA and YSLEER. Written as DNA, the CDR3 is TGCGCCAGCAGCCAAGGTGGGGGGACCCATGGCTACACCTTC. Translation gives CASSQGGGTHGYTF.

The chain links TRBV6-5 to TRBJ2-5; maybe TRBD2 (6 bases). Trimming cost V 6 bases and J 3 bases, with 14 bases left between them. This CDR3 has 14 residues. Germline V gene lookup returns CDR1 MNHEY and CDR2 SVGAGI. The CDR3 DNA follows: TGTGCCAGCAGCAGCGGACTAACCAAAGAGACCCAGTACTTC. Translating gives CASSSGLTKETQYF.

The chain has TRBV6-2 or TRBV6-3 and TRBJ1-4; D might be TRBD1 (5 bases). Trimming took 10 bases from V and 0 from J, leaving 18 bases between them. This CDR3 comprises 16 residues. Germline V gene data show CDR1 as MNHEY and CDR2 as SVGEGT. For the CDR3, the DNA is TGTGCCACCTTCGCGCCAGGGCGATCAACTAATGAAAAACTGTTTTTT. Its translation: CATFAPGRSTNEKLFF.

The chain is built from TRBV4-3 and TRBJ2-7, with 7 bases lining up with TRBD1. This CDR3 contains 14 residues. CDR1 and CDR2 (germline): LGHNA, YSLEER. J was trimmed by 4 bases and V by 3 bases; bases with no gene match: 6. The CDR3 DNA follows: TGCGCCAGCAGCCACCGACAGGGAACTTACGAGCAGTACTTC. This encodes CASSHRQGTYEQYF.

J is TRBJ1-4 and V is TRBV4-3; perhaps TRBD1 as D (5 bases). The CDR3 spans 18 residues. Germline V gene sequence: CDR1 LGHNA, CDR2 YSLEER. V was pared by 0 bases and J by 5 bases, with 19 bases between. The CDR3 region is CASSQERGLTVKNEKLFF. CDR3 DNA: TGCGCCAGCAGCCAAGAAAGGGGACTGACGGTCAAGAATGAAAAACTGTTTTTT.